This T cell receptor (beta chain) was captured in a study of T cell responses to AZD1222 COVID-19 vaccine. Study-wide findings and caveats: Regions 160-218 and 743-854 dominated among vaccine-associated CD4 TCRs spanning spike. Donor demographics were predominantly white British with a female majority; clonal diversity may be underestimated.

TCRdb keeps only in-frame clones here, not all; method: immunoSEQ multiplex PCR. The table lists about 150,000 clones, 92% of them singletons, with 1.3% to 1.5% in the top ten. Of note for this clone: Its matching antigen is unknown.

V was clipped by 5 bases and J by 2 bases, with 20 bases between them. Germline-derived CDR1 and CDR2 are SGHTA and FQGNSA. The length of the CDR3 is 17 residues. The receptor was derived from an adult in good health. The rearrangement joins TRBV7-2 to TRBJ2-3; TRBD1 might be the D (6 bases). Material: peripheral blood, obtained on day 0 of AZD1222 vaccination. The DNA for the CDR3 is TGTGCCAGCAGCCCCCGCCTTCAAGGGGGACCCACAGATACGCAGTATTTT. Its protein is CASSPRLQGGPTDTQYF.